This TCR beta chain was identified during a study of blood T cells in healthy people across ages. Overall study: Per every two T cells, about one barcoded beta molecule was captured by template switching.

Study-wide results and caveats: Fewer expanded clones and more diversity marked long-lived versus aged donors. Roughly linearly, TCR beta diversity per million T cells fell as age increased.

Per germline, CDR1 SGHDT and CDR2 YYEEEE. The CDR3 length is 16 residues. Then a second PCR, running roughly 7 to 11 cycles, was carried out with a sample-barcoded 5' primer and a J-beta primer mix. TCRdb itself ran the 5' RACE reads through MiXCR, one entry per CDR3 protein. The sample contains more than 1 million distinct CDR3 sequences, under 55% of which appear only once. This clonotype was seen just once. The antigen remains undetermined. Relative to the germline gene, one junction end is altered; a read error may explain this. Input material: blood. The clonotype was recovered from a woman aged 60-75 years in good health. V gene TRBV5-6 combines with J gene TRBJ2-3; 8 bases line up with TRBD1. CDR3 sequence reads: CASSLVGQGAGDTQYF. For the CDR3, the DNA is TGTGCCAGCAGCTTGGTCGGTCAGGGGGCAGGGGATACACAGTATTTT.